These 30 T cell receptor beta chains share one sample of origin, sequenced in a study of T cell responses to AZD1222 COVID-19 vaccine. Generated by immunoSEQ multiplex PCR, the TCRdb table keeps only in-frame clones and is missing some. The table shows some 110,000 clones, with more than 75% occurring only once. This specimen consisted of peripheral blood, obtained 28 days after the second AZD1222 dose. The receptor source for this set is an adult who received the AZD1222 COVID-19 vaccine.

The rearrangement joins TRBV13 to TRBJ2-7, with D perhaps TRBD2 (7 bases). Germline V CDR1 and CDR2: PRHDT, FYEKMQ (reference sequence). Trimming stripped 2 bases from V and 5 bases from J, with 10 bases between. CDR3 length: 13 amino acids. CDR3 protein: CASSLRGADEQYF. CDR3 DNA sequence: TGTGCCAGCAGCTTACGGGGGGCGGACGAGCAGTACTTC.

The V and J genes are TRBV9 and TRBJ1-2; D ambiguous. The CDR3 loop spans 12 amino acids. In germline, CDR1 is SGDLS, CDR2 YYNGEE. The V end lost 7 bases, the J end lost 7 bases, and 14 bases lay between the germline ends. The CDR3 DNA reads TGTGCCAGCGGTCCGTGGGCGGGTGGCTACACCTTC. The encoded protein is CASGPWAGGYTF.

The chain uses TRBV27 and TRBJ1-2; D is unclear. This CDR3 comprises 11 residues. Per germline, CDR1 MNHEY and CDR2 SMNVEV (reference sequence). The V and J ends lost 8 bases and 4 bases respectively, with 8 bases between them. CDR3 amino acids: CASGESYGYTF. The CDR3 nucleotides are TGTGCCAGCGGGGAGAGCTATGGCTACACCTTC.

In this sample, this clone turned up once. The chain uses TRBV3-1 (or the pseudogene TRBV3-2) and TRBJ2-1, with 7 positions matching TRBD2. CDR1 is LGHDT and CDR2 is YNNKEL in the germline V gene (reference sequence). J lost 9 bases, V lost 1 base, and 3 bases had no gene match. The CDR3 is 13 amino acids. In nucleotides, the CDR3 is TGTGCCAGCAGCCAAGGGCTAGCGGTTGAGCAGTTCTTC. It codes for CASSQGLAVEQFF.

The chain combines TRBV28 with TRBJ2-1, with 13 nucleotides matching TRBD2. Germline CDR1 and CDR2: MDHEN and SYDVKM. Unmatched junction bases numbered 6, after V lost 7 bases and J lost 6 bases. This CDR3 is 15 amino acids long. Here the CDR3 DNA reads TGTGCCAGCACTAGACTAGCGGGAGGTTTCAATGAGCAGTTCTTC. Translation: CASTRLAGGFNEQFF.

The chain employs TRBV5-1 and TRBJ2-3; TRBD2 matches 9 bases. The CDR3 runs 16 residues. The V gene end was trimmed by 0 bases and the J gene end by 6 bases; junction bases not matched to a gene: 8. Germline CDR1 is SGHRS and CDR2 is YFSETQ. The CDR3 DNA is TGCGCCAGCAGCTTGGTGGCGGGAGGGCCATTGGATACGCAGTATTTT. Residues: CASSLVAGGPLDTQYF. The entire variable domain, with the rest obtained from reference TRBV5-1 and TRBJ2-3, is as follows: KAGVTQTPRYLIKTRGQQVTLSCSPISGHRSVSWYQQTPGQGLQFLFEYFSETQRNKGNFPGRFSGRQFSNSRSEMNVSTLELGDSALYLCASSLVAGGPLDTQYFGPGTRLTVL.

The chain links TRBV30 to TRBJ1-1; no clear D. CDR1 is GTSNPN and CDR2 is SVGIG in the germline V gene (reference sequence). CDR3 length: 13 residues. Trimming removed 2 bases at V and 3 bases at J, with 10 bases between. The CDR3 is CAWSKGGDTEAFF. CDR3 in DNA: TGTGCCTGGAGTAAGGGTGGAGACACTGAAGCTTTCTTT.

V and J are TRBV13 and TRBJ1-2, with 10 bases matching TRBD1. Per germline, CDR1 PRHDT and CDR2 FYEKMQ (reference sequence). CDR3 size: 15 residues. Trimming took 4 bases from V and 4 from J; bases not matched to a gene: 6. CDR3: CASSYTTGGGYGYTF. The CDR3 DNA reads TGTGCCAGCAGCTACACGACAGGGGGCGGCTATGGCTACACCTTC.

This clone was observed once. The genes are TRBV20-1 and TRBJ2-3, with 12 bases that match TRBD2. This CDR3 contains 15 residues. In germline, CDR1 is DFQATT, CDR2 SNEGSKA (reference sequence). V lost 6 bases, J lost 4 bases, and 8 bases stayed unmatched. Here the CDR3 reads CSASPLAGGADTQYF. The CDR3 coding sequence is TGCAGTGCAAGTCCTCTAGCGGGGGGGGCAGATACGCAGTATTTT.

J is TRBJ2-1 and V is TRBV2, with D hard to call. Per the germline V gene, CDR1 is SNHLY and CDR2 is FYNNEI. This CDR3 has 14 residues. V was pared by 7 bases and J by 4 bases, with 14 bases between. CDR3 bases: TGTGCCAGCACGGTTAACAGAGTATACAATGAGCAGTTCTTC. It specifies CASTVNRVYNEQFF.

The table lists this clone with a few counts. The J gene is TRBJ1-1, the V gene TRBV5-1; no firm D call. The CDR3 is 13 residues long. V dropped 5 bases and J dropped 1 base, with 9 bases sitting between them. Germline CDR1 and CDR2: SGHRS and YFSETQ. In DNA form, the CDR3 reads TGCGCCAGCAGATGGATAGGGAACACTGAAGCTTTCTTT. Protein: CASRWIGNTEAFF.

The chain joins TRBV11-2 to TRBJ2-7; the D is unclear. CDR3 length: 15 amino acids. V dropped 2 bases and J dropped 5 bases, with 16 bases sitting between them. Germline-derived CDR1 and CDR2 are SGHAT and FQNNGV. Here the CDR3 DNA reads TGTGCCAGCAGCTTAAGGCAACTAAGCCCCAACGAGCAGTACTTC. It specifies CASSLRQLSPNEQYF. The full variable domain, its missing parts supplied by reference TRBV11-2 and TRBJ2-7, is EAGVAQSPRYKIIEKRQSVAFWCNPISGHATLYWYQQILGQGPKLLIQFQNNGVVDDSQLPKDRFSAERLKGVDSTLKIQPAKLEDSAVYLCASSLRQLSPNEQYFGPGTRLTVT.

Only one count was recorded for this clone. The chain carries TRBV4-2 and TRBJ2-7; tentative D call: TRBD2 (6 bases). The CDR3 sequence is 15 residues long. V shed 0 bases and J shed 5 bases, with 14 bases lying between them. CDR1 is LGHNA and CDR2 is YNFKEQ in the germline V gene. CDR3 in amino acids: CASSQDRGRSHEQYF. The CDR3 region has the DNA TGTGCCAGCAGCCAAGATAGAGGGAGGTCCCACGAGCAGTACTTC.

This clone was observed a few times. The rearrangement uses TRBV28 and TRBJ1-4; D is unclear. The CDR3 covers 14 residues. V was pared by 2 bases and J by 8 bases, with 12 bases between. CDR1 and CDR2 from the germline V gene are MDHEN and SYDVKM. The CDR3 protein is CASSLSGRREKLFF. The DNA for the CDR3 is TGTGCCAGCAGTTTAAGTGGCCGAAGGGAAAAACTGTTTTTT.

The chain has TRBV18 and TRBJ2-7, with D perhaps assigned TRBD1 or TRBD2 (6 bases each). The germline V gene encodes CDR1 KGHSH and CDR2 LQKENI. The V and J ends lost 2 bases and 3 bases respectively, with 14 bases between them. CDR3 length: 15 amino acids. The CDR3 loop is CASSPGGGGHYEQYF. In nucleotides, the CDR3 is TGTGCCAGCTCACCAGGTGGAGGGGGTCACTACGAGCAGTACTTC.

The gene calls are TRBV4-1 and TRBJ2-3; 7 nucleotides align to TRBD2. Germline trimming cut 4 bases from V and 7 bases from J; bases unmatched to any gene: 17. Germline values: CDR1 MGHRA, CDR2 YSYEKL. The CDR3 runs 17 residues. CDR3 nucleotides: TGCGCCAGCAGCCGCGAATCTAGCGGCGGCCTAGCACATACGCAGTATTTT. It translates to CASSRESSGGLAHTQYF.

The chain uses TRBV9 and TRBJ1-1; weak D call: TRBD1 (5 bases). This CDR3 has 15 residues. Trimming cost V 2 bases and J 5 bases, with 16 bases left between them. Germline V gene lookup returns CDR1 SGDLS and CDR2 YYNGEE. CDR3 loop: CASSVNPGRETEAFF. CDR3 nucleotides: TGTGCCAGCAGCGTTAACCCAGGGAGGGAAACTGAAGCTTTCTTT. The variable domain in full, with the rest retrieved from reference TRBV9 and TRBJ1-1, is DSGVTQTPKHLITATGQRVTLRCSPRSGDLSVYWYQQSLDQGLQFLIQYYNGEERAKGNILERFSAQQFPDLHSELNLSSLELGDSALYFCASSVNPGRETEAFFGQGTRLTVV.

A single count supports this clone. The J gene is TRBJ2-2, the V gene TRBV10-3; 7 bases fit TRBD2. The CDR3 sequence is 15 residues long. The germline V gene encodes CDR1 ENHRY and CDR2 SYGVKD. The V and J ends lost 1 base and 1 base, in that order; junction bases with no gene match: 0. The DNA for the CDR3 is TGTGCCATCAGTGAGTTAGCGGGGAACACCGGGGAGCTGTTTTTT. Its translation: CAISELAGNTGELFF.

The genes are TRBV7-9 and TRBJ2-1; no clear D gene. V lost 1 base, J lost 6 bases, and 7 bases lay in between. In germline, CDR1 is SEHNR, CDR2 FQNEAQ (reference sequence). The CDR3 runs to 13 residues. For the CDR3, the DNA is TGTGCCAGCAGCTTAGGAGGTCCCAATGAGCAGTTCTTC. Protein product: CASSLGGPNEQFF.

The CDR3 loop is CASSWADGANVLTF. DNA of the CDR3: TGTGCCAGCAGTTGGGCGGATGGGGCCAACGTCCTGACTTTC. The chain recombines TRBV6-2 or TRBV6-3 with TRBJ2-6; D remains unclear. V lost 4 bases and J 3 bases, leaving 7 bases between the germline ends. This CDR3 contains 14 residues. Germline-derived CDR1 and CDR2 are MNHEY and SVGEGT.

The rearrangement uses TRBV5-4 and TRBJ2-5, with a tentative D call TRBD1 (6 bases). Germline assignment: CDR1 SGHNT and CDR2 YYREEE (reference sequence). Trimming removed 0 bases from V and 5 bases from J, with 14 bases in between. The CDR3 runs to 15 residues. CDR3 region: CASSLAQQGGETQYF. For the CDR3, the DNA is TGTGCCAGCAGCTTGGCCCAACAGGGCGGCGAGACCCAGTACTTC.

The chain couples TRBV4-2 to TRBJ2-5; D unclear. The V and J ends lost 4 bases and 5 bases respectively, with 17 bases between them. Germline-derived CDR1 and CDR2 are LGHNA and YNFKEQ. The CDR3 runs to 15 residues. CDR3 sequence reads: CASSPTLLARETQYF. The DNA for the CDR3 is TGTGCCAGCAGCCCCACTTTATTAGCTCGGGAGACCCAGTACTTC.

The rearrangement links TRBV11-3 to TRBJ1-3; D gene ambiguous. This CDR3 contains 15 residues. Germline assignment: CDR1 SGHNT and CDR2 YENEEA. V lost 5 bases, J lost 2 bases, and 13 bases lay in between. The CDR3 DNA reads TGTGCCAGCAGCGCACCATGGGAACCTGGAAACACCATATATTTT. Its protein is CASSAPWEPGNTIYF.

The chain is built from TRBV10-3 and TRBJ2-3; D unclear. Germline V CDR1 and CDR2: ENHRY, SYGVKD. This CDR3 comprises 11 residues. With 6 bases removed from V and 2 bases from J, the gap between germline ends came to 3 bases. Written as DNA, the CDR3 is TGTGCCATCAGAGTCACAGATACGCAGTATTTT. Translating it yields CAIRVTDTQYF.

The rearrangement links TRBV9 to TRBJ2-1; D not resolved. The ends were cut back, 3 bases at V and 4 bases at J, with 17 bases in the middle. Germline CDR1 is SGDLS and CDR2 is YYNGEE. The CDR3 has 16 amino acids. In DNA form, the CDR3 reads TGTGCCAGCAGCGCTCCGTCCCTTACGATATACAATGAGCAGTTCTTC. It specifies CASSAPSLTIYNEQFF.

CDR3 bases: TGTGCCAGCAGTTTTAGTGAGACAGGGGGCGTGTATGGCTACACCTTC. Encoded protein: CASSFSETGGVYGYTF. The chain employs TRBV28 and TRBJ1-2; 10 bases fit TRBD1. CDR1 is MDHEN and CDR2 is SYDVKM in the germline V gene. The J segment lost 5 bases and the V segment lost 3 bases, leaving 9 bases of the junction unmatched. This CDR3 is built from 16 residues.

V and J are TRBV29-1 and TRBJ2-3; tentatively, D is TRBD2 (5 bases). The CDR3 loop spans 12 amino acids. Germline CDR1 and CDR2: SQVTM and ANQGSEA. Trimming shortened V by 6 bases and J by 3 bases, and 10 bases separated the two germline ends. The CDR3 DNA reads as TGCAGCGTCCGGACTGCAACAGATACGCAGTATTTT. As protein: CSVRTATDTQYF.

This chain's CDR3 is CASSASDAGEEGMNTEAFF. CDR3 DNA sequence: TGTGCCAGCAGCGCCTCTGACGCAGGGGAGGAGGGGATGAACACTGAAGCTTTCTTT. V usage is TRBV9 and J usage is TRBJ1-1; D possibly corresponds to TRBD1 (6 bases). Germline V gene data show CDR1 as SGDLS and CDR2 as YYNGEE. The CDR3 totals 19 residues. The V gene lost 3 bases and the J gene lost 0 bases, with 24 bases spanning the gap.

This chain links TRBV13 with TRBJ2-3; no reliable D call. V was cut by 8 bases and J by 0 bases, with 15 bases left in between. The CDR3 length is 15 residues. Per germline, CDR1 PRHDT and CDR2 FYEKMQ (reference sequence). The CDR3 is CASPVNARSTDTQYF. The CDR3 DNA sequence: TGTGCCAGCCCCGTGAACGCTCGAAGCACAGATACGCAGTATTTT.

The chain carries TRBV3-1 (or the pseudogene TRBV3-2) and TRBJ2-1; D gene unclear. The CDR3 has 17 residues. Germline CDR1 and CDR2: LGHDT and YNNKEL (reference sequence). V shed 2 bases and J shed 1 base, with 15 bases lying between them. The CDR3 sequence is CASSQKIRIVSYNEQFF. CDR3 DNA: TGTGCCAGCAGCCAAAAGATTAGAATCGTATCCTACAATGAGCAGTTCTTC.